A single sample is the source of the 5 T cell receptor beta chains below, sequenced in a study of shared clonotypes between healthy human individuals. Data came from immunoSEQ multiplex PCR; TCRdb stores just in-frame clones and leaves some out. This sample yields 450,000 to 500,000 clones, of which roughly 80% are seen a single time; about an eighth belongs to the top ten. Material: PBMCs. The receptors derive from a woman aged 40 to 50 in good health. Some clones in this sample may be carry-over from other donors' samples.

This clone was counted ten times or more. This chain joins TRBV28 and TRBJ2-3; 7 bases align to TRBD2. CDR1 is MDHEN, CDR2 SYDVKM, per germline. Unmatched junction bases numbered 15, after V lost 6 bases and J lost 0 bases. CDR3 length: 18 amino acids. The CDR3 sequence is CASRAIGGDYRSTDTQYF. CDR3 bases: TGTGCCAGCAGGGCCATAGGAGGGGACTACCGTAGCACAGATACGCAGTATTTT.

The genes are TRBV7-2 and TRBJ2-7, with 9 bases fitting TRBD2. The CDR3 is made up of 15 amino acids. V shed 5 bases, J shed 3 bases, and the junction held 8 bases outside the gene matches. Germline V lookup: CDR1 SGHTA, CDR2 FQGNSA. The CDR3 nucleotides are TGTGCCAGCAGCCAAAGACTAGCGGCTTACTACGAGCAGTACTTC. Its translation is CASSQRLAAYYEQYF. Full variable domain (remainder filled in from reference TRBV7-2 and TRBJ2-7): GAGVSQSPSNKVTEKGKDVELRCDPISGHTALYWYRQSLGQGLEFLIYFQGNSAPDKSGLPSDRFSAERTGGSVSTLTIQRTQQEDSAVYLCASSQRLAAYYEQYFGPGTRLTVT.

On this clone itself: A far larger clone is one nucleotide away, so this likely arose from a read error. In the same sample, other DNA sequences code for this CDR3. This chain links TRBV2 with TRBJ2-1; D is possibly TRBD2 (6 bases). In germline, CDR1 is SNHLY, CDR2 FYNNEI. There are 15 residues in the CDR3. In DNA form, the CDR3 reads TGCGCCAGCATCGACCCATCCAGCGGGCGCAATGAGCAGTTCTTC. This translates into CASIDPSSGRNEQFF.

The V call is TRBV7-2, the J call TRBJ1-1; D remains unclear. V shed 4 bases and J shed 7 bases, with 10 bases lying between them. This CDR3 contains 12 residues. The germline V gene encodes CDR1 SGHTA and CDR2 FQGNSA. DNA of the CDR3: TGTGCCAGCAGCTCCAGGTCTTATGAAGCTTTCTTT. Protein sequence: CASSSRSYEAFF.

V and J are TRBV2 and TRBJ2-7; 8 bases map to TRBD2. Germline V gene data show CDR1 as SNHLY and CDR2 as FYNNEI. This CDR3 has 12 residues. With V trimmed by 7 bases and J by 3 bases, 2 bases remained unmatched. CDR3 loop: CASKLAGYEQYF. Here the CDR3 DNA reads TGTGCCAGCAAGCTAGCGGGCTACGAGCAGTACTTC.